This T cell receptor (beta chain) was obtained from a study of spatial heterogeneity in lung cancer. Turning to the study itself: Across the raw uncorrected reads, a unique TCR and UMI combination was observed, on average, more than ten times. The study's findings and limits: Tumor TCRs that were ubiquitous and expanded showed up in blood more at resection than follow-up.

V gave up 0 bases and J gave up 4 bases; unmatched junction bases: 5. Germline V gene sequence: CDR1 SGHNT, CDR2 YYREEE (reference sequence). This CDR3 has 16 amino acids. A distinct unique molecular identifier was carried by each TCR cDNA molecule. MiXCR, run by TCRdb on the 5' RACE reads, gives a single entry per CDR3 protein. The sample carries about 60,000 distinct CDR3 sequences, roughly 8% recorded once. This clonotype was counted only a few times. The antigen is undetermined. The time point here: sample taken at primary tumor resection. Unsorted whole RNA from tumor, nontumor lung or frozen PBMC underwent sequencing. 72 TRACERx patients with early, untreated non-small cell lung cancer donated samples.

This receptor was obtained from a female donor with early-stage non-small cell lung cancer. Sequenced here: PBMCs, sampled at surgery. The chain links TRBV5-4 to TRBJ2-2; TRBD2 aligns across 8 bases. The CDR3 DNA follows: TGTGCCAGCAGCTTGGTTCCCCGGGAGGGCACCGGGGAGCTGTTTTTT. Amino acids: CASSLVPREGTGELFF.